This T cell receptor (beta chain) was retrieved from a study of cytomegalovirus exposure and HLA in healthy donors. Study outcomes and limitations: Immune exposure information comprised only CMV serostatus. Cytomegalovirus-associated status was assigned to around 160 TCR beta chains. Some highly shared sequence variants likely arose as a pipeline artifact.

Looked up from germline, CDR1 is LNHDA and CDR2 is SQIVND (reference sequence). The CDR3 is 14 residues long. V was trimmed by 3 bases and J by 7 bases, leaving 13 bases between them. As regards this clone: The antigen is not known.

A multiplex PCR was run with 60 Vbeta primers and 13 Jbeta primers. The repertoire was sequenced with immunoSEQ multiplex PCR; TCRdb's copy has only in-frame clones and lacks some. Among about 78,000 clones listed, approximately 72% were seen once. The sample was PBMCs. The rearrangement joins TRBV19 to TRBJ1-5, with D possibly being TRBD1 (5 bases). The TCR sequence derives from a woman aged 40 to 49 in good health and CMV-seropositive. In nucleotides, the CDR3 is TGTGCCAGTAGTATTACGGGGGAAAGACAGCCCCAGCATTTT. This translates into CASSITGERQPQHF.